Each of the 2 T cell receptor beta chains below was sequenced from the same sample in a study of T cell responses to AZD1222 COVID-19 vaccine. Profiling relied on immunoSEQ multiplex PCR, and the TCRdb table lists in-frame clones only, not all of them. This table holds more than 110,000 clones, about 92% found once. The source was peripheral blood, collected 28 days after the second AZD1222 dose. The receptors were gathered from an adult who received the AZD1222 COVID-19 vaccine.

This sequence joins TRBV5-1 and TRBJ1-2; 9 positions match TRBD1. Per germline, CDR1 SGHRS and CDR2 YFSETQ. The V gene end was trimmed by 0 bases and the J gene end by 3 bases; junction bases not matched to a gene: 3. CDR3 length: 15 amino acids. The CDR3 region is CASSLDRGRHYGYTF. The CDR3, as DNA: TGCGCCAGCAGCTTGGACAGGGGGCGTCACTATGGCTACACCTTC.

The genes are TRBV4-2 and TRBJ1-4, with unresolved D. Deletions cut 1 base from V and 10 bases from J, with 13 bases between. This CDR3 is 14 amino acids long. Germline loops: CDR1 LGHNA, CDR2 YNFKEQ. DNA of the CDR3: TGTGCCAGCAGCCAAGTTACAGCGGCGGGAAAACTGTTTTTT. Residues: CASSQVTAAGKLFF.